This T cell receptor (beta chain) was retrieved from a study of sequential checkpoint blockade in melanoma. Across the whole study: Both treatment sequences were followed by maintenance nivolumab.

Data came from immunoSEQ multiplex PCR; TCRdb stores just in-frame clones and leaves some out. The table lists some 5,400 clones, more than 15% of them singletons. Treatment given: randomized to nivolumab then ipilimumab (arm A) or the reverse (arm B). A few counts support this clone. The J segment lost 3 bases and the V segment lost 4 bases, leaving 8 bases of the junction unmatched. Germline loops: CDR1 MNHGY, CDR2 SAAAGT. The CDR3 length is 15 residues. Sequences were derived from tumor tissue (inferred from file names), sampled from a patient given nivolumab and ipilimumab in sequence. V gene TRBV6-8 combines with J gene TRBJ2-7, with 8 bases fitting TRBD1. The clonotype originates from a human donor with melanoma. The CDR3 DNA is TGTGCCAGCAGTTTCTCCGGGACAGGAGTCTACGAGCAGTACTTC. Translating gives CASSFSGTGVYEQYF.